This T cell receptor beta chain emerged from a study of spatial heterogeneity in lung cancer. The wider study: TCR transcript counts in tumor regions correlated strongly with a T cell module score from matched bulk RNA-seq.

Sample time point: sample taken at primary tumor resection. Samples were donated by 72 untreated early-stage non-small cell lung cancer patients. Whole RNA came from tumor, nontumor lung or frozen PBMC and was sequenced without being sorted. This clonotype was seen repeatedly, ten times or more. Its antigen is not identified. A unique molecular identifier was carried by every single TCR cDNA molecule. Using its own MiXCR run on the 5' RACE reads, TCRdb lists one record per CDR3 protein. The profile shows fewer than 11,000 distinct CDR3 sequences, roughly 12% of them singletons. Regarding the study as a whole: Tumoral mutation counts were tracked by counts of expanded intratumoral alpha and beta TCRs.

Germline CDR1 and CDR2: MGHDK and SYGVNS. The CDR3 loop spans 14 amino acids. Deletions cut 8 bases from V and 2 bases from J, with 14 bases between. The source of this sequence is a male donor with early-stage non-small cell lung cancer. This chain uses TRBV25-1 with TRBJ2-3; D is perhaps TRBD2 (6 bases). Specimen: lung tumor tissue, collected at surgery. The CDR3 sequence: CASGEDLITDTQYF. The CDR3 DNA follows: TGTGCCAGCGGGGAGGACTTGATCACAGATACGCAGTATTTT.